This note documents a single TCR beta chain sequence. This sample is drawn from a study of cytomegalovirus exposure and HLA in healthy donors. The PCR employed 60 Vbeta primers together with 13 Jbeta primers. The assay was immunoSEQ multiplex PCR, and TCRdb's table has in-frame clones only and misses some. The sample has 100,000 or so clones, 65% to 80% seen once. Germline V gives CDR1 SGHRS, CDR2 YFSETQ. This CDR3 is built from 14 residues. With V trimmed by 4 bases and J by 2 bases, 3 bases remained unmatched. The sample comprised PBMCs. This rearrangement joins TRBV5-1 to TRBJ2-1; TRBD1 aligns across 7 bases. The clonotype originates from a female donor in good health and CMV-seropositive. DNA of the CDR3: TGCGCCAGCAGCCCGGGACAGACCTACAATGAGCAGTTCTTC. It specifies CASSPGQTYNEQFF.